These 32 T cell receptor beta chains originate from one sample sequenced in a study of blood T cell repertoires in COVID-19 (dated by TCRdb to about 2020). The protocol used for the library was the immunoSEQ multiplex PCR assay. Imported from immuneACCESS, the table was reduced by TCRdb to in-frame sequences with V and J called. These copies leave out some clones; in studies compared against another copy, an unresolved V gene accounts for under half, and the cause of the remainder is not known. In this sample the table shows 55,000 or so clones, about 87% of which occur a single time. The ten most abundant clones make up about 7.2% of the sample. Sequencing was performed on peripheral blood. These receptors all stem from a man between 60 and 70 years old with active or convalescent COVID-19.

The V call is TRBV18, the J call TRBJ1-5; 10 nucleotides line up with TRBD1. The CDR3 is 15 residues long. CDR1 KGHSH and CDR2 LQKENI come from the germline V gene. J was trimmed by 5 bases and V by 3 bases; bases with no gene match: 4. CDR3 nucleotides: TGTGCCAGCTCACCTGGCGGACAGGGGGATCAGCCCCAGCATTTT. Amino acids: CASSPGGQGDQPQHF.

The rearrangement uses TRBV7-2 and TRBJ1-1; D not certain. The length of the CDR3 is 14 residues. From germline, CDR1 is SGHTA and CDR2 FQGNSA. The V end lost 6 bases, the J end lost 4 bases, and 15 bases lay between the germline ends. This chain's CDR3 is CASRFTPGSTEAFF. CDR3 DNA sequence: TGTGCCAGCAGATTCACCCCGGGGTCCACTGAAGCTTTCTTT.

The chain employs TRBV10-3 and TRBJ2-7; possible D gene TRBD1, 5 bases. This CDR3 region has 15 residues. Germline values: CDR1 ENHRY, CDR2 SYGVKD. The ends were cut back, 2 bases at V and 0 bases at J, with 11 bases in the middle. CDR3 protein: CAISEESGYSYEQYF. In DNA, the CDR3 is TGTGCCATCAGTGAGGAATCAGGGTACTCCTACGAGCAGTACTTC.

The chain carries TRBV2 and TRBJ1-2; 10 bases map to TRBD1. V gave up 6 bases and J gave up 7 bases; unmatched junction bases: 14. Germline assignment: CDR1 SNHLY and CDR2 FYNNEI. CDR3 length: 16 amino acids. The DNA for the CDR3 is TGTGCCAGCAGCCAAAGGGCCCGGGACAGGGGAGTTGGCTACACCTTC. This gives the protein CASSQRARDRGVGYTF. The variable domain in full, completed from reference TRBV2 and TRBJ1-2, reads EPEVTQTPSHQVTQMGQEVILRCVPISNHLYFYWYRQILGQKVEFLVSFYNNEISEKSEIFDDQFSVERPDGSNFTLKIRSTKLEDSAMYFCASSQRARDRGVGYTFGSGTRLTVV.

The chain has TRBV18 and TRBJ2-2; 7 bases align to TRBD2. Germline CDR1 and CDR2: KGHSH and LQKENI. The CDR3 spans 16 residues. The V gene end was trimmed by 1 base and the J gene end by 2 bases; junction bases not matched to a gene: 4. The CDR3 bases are TGTGCCAGCTCACCACGCGGGACTAAAAACACCGGGGAGCTGTTTTTT. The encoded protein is CASSPRGTKNTGELFF.

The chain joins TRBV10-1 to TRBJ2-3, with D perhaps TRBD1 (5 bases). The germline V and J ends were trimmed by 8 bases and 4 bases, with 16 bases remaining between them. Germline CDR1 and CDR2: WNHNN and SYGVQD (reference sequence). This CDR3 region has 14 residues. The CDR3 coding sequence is TGCGCCAGCCGGACATCCACGGAGCCAGATACGCAGTATTTT. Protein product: CASRTSTEPDTQYF.

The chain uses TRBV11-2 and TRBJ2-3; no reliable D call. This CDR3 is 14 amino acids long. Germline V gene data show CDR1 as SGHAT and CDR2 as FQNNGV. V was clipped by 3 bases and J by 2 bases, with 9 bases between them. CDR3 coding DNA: TGTGCCAGCAGCTTGGGCAGGCCCACAGATACGCAGTATTTT. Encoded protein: CASSLGRPTDTQYF.

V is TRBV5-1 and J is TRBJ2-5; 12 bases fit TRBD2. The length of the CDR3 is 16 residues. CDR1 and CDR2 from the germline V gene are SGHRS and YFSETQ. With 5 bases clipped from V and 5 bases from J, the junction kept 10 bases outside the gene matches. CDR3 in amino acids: CASRRVRTSGKETQYF. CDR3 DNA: TGCGCCAGCAGACGCGTCCGGACTAGCGGGAAGGAGACCCAGTACTTC.

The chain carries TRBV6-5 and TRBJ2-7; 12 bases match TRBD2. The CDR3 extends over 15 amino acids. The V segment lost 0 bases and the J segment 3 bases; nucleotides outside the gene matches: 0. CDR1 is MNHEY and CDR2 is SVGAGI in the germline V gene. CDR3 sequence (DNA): TGTGCCAGCAGTTACTCGACTAGCGGGAGCTACGAGCAGTACTTC. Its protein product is CASSYSTSGSYEQYF.

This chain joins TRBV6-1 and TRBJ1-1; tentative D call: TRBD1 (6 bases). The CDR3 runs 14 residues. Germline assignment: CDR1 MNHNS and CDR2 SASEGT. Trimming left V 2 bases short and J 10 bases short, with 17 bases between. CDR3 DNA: TGTGCCAGCAGTGAAAGTACCAGGGGTGTGGTAGCTTTCTTT. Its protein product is CASSESTRGVVAFF.

DNA of the CDR3: TGTGCCAGCAGGAAAACTCAAAATAATGAAAAACTGTTTTTT. It is translated as CASRKTQNNEKLFF. J is TRBJ1-4 and V is TRBV7-9, with D uncertain. The germline V gene encodes CDR1 SEHNR and CDR2 FQNEAQ (reference sequence). The CDR3 extends over 14 amino acids. Trimming took 6 bases from V and 4 from J, leaving 12 bases between them.

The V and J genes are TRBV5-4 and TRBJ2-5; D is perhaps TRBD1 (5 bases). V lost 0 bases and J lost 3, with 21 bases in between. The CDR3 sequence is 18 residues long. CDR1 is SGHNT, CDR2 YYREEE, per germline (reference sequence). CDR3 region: CASSLGGASGVHKETQYF. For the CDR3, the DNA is TGTGCCAGCAGCTTGGGGGGCGCGTCGGGCGTTCACAAAGAGACCCAGTACTTC.

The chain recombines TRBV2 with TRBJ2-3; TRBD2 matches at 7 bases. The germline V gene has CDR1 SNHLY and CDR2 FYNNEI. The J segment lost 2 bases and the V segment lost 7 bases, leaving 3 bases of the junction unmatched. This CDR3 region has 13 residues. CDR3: CASNLAVTDTQYF. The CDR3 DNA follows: TGTGCCAGCAACCTAGCGGTCACAGATACGCAGTATTTT.

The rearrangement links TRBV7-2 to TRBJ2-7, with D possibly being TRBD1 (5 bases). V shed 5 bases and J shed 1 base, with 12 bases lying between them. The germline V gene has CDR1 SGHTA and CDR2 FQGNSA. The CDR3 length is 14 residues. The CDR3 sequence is CASSPLSGSYEQYF. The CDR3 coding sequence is TGTGCCAGCAGCCCCCTGTCAGGGTCCTACGAGCAGTACTTC.

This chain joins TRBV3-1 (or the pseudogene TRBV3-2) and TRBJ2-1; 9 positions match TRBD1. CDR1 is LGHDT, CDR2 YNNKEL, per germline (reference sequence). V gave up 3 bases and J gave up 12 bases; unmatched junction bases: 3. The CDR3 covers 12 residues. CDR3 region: CASSHDRGGQFF. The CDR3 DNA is TGTGCCAGCAGCCATGACAGGGGGGGGCAGTTCTTC.

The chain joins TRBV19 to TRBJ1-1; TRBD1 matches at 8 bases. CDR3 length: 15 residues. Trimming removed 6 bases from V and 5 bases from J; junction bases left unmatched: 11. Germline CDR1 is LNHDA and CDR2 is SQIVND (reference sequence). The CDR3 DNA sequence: TGTGCCAGTAGGACAAGTAGACAGGGGCTTACTGAAGCTTTCTTT. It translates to CASRTSRQGLTEAFF.

CDR3 loop: CASRPGLSAGNTIYF. CDR3 DNA sequence: TGCGCCAGCAGGCCGGGGTTAAGTGCTGGAAACACCATATATTTT. The V and J genes are TRBV5-1 and TRBJ1-3, with D unresolved. The germline V and J ends were trimmed by 5 bases and 2 bases, with 14 bases remaining between them. CDR3 size: 15 residues. Germline lookup yields CDR1 SGHRS and CDR2 YFSETQ. The whole variable domain, filled in from reference TRBV5-1 and TRBJ1-3, reads KAGVTQTPRYLIKTRGQQVTLSCSPISGHRSVSWYQQTPGQGLQFLFEYFSETQRNKGNFPGRFSGRQFSNSRSEMNVSTLELGDSALYLCASRPGLSAGNTIYFGEGSWLTVV.

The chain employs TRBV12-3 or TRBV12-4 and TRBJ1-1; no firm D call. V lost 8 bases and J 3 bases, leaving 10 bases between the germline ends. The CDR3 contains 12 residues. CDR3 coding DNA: TGTGCCAGCCAAGGCGGTTACACTGAAGCTTTCTTT. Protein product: CASQGGYTEAFF.

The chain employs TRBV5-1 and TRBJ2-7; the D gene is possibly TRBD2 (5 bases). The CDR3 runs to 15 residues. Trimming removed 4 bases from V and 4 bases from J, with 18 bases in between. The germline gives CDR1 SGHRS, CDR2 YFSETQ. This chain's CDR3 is CASSLTAGVQYEQYF. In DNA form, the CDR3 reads TGCGCCAGCAGCCTGACGGCGGGCGTTCAATACGAGCAGTACTTC.

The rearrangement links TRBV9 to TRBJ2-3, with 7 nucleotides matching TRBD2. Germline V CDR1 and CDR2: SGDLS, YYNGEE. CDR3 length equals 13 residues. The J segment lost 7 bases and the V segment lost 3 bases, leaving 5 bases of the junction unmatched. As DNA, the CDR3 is TGTGCCAGCAGCGGAAAAGCGGGGTATACGCAGTATTTT. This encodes CASSGKAGYTQYF. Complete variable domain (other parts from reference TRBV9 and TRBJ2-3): DSGVTQTPKHLITATGQRVTLRCSPRSGDLSVYWYQQSLDQGLQFLIQYYNGEERAKGNILERFSAQQFPDLHSELNLSSLELGDSALYFCASSGKAGYTQYFGPGTRLTVL.

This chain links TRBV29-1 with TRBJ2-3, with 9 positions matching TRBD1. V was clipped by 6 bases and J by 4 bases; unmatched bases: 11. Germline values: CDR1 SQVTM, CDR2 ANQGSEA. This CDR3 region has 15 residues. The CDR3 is CSVFSGTGSADTQYF. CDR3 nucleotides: TGCAGCGTATTTTCCGGGACAGGGTCGGCAGATACGCAGTATTTT.

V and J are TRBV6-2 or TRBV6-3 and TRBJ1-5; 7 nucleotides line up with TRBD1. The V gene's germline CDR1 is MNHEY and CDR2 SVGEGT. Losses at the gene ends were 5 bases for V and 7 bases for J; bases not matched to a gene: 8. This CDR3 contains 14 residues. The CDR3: CASSRDRVRQPQHF. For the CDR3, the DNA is TGTGCCAGCAGTCGCGACAGGGTTAGACAGCCCCAGCATTTT.

The DNA of the CDR3 is TGTGCCAGCAGTGAAGGGGAGACTAGCGGGGGAGATACGCAGTATTTT. It is translated as CASSEGETSGGDTQYF. The V gene is TRBV2, the J gene TRBJ2-3; 12 positions match TRBD2. The CDR3 spans 16 residues. V dropped 1 base and J dropped 5; count of bases not matched to a gene: 4. CDR1 is SNHLY and CDR2 is FYNNEI in the germline V gene.

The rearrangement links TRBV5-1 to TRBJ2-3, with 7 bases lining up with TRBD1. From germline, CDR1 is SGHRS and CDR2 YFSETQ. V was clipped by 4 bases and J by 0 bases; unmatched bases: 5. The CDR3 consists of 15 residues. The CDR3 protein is CASSADRQSTDTQYF. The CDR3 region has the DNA TGCGCCAGCAGCGCGGACAGGCAGAGCACAGATACGCAGTATTTT.

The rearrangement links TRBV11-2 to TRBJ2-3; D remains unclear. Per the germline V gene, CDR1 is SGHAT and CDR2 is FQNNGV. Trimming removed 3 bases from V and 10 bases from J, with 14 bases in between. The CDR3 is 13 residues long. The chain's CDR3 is CASSFPSRLAQYF. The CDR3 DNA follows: TGTGCCAGCAGCTTCCCCTCCCGGCTAGCGCAGTATTTT. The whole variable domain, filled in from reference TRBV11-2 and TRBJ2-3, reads EAGVAQSPRYKIIEKRQSVAFWCNPISGHATLYWYQQILGQGPKLLIQFQNNGVVDDSQLPKDRFSAERLKGVDSTLKIQPAKLEDSAVYLCASSFPSRLAQYFGPGTRLTVL.

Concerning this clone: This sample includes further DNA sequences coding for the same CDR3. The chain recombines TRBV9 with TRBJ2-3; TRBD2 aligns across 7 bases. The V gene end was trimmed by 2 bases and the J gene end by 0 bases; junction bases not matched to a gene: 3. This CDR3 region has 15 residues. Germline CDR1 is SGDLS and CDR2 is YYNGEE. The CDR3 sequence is CASSVYSGSTDTQYF. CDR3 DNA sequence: TGTGCCAGCAGCGTGTATAGCGGGAGCACAGATACGCAGTATTTT.

The CDR3: CASSWDRDTYEQYF. CDR3 nucleotides: TGTGCCAGCAGTTGGGACAGGGACACCTACGAGCAGTACTTC. The chain combines TRBV2 with TRBJ2-7; 9 bases agree with TRBD1. V lost 5 bases, J lost 2 bases, and 4 bases stayed unmatched. Germline loops: CDR1 SNHLY, CDR2 FYNNEI. The CDR3 consists of 14 residues.

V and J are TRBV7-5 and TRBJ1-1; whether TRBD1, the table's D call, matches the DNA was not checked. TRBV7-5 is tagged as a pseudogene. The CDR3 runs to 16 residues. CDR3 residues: CVRSLSRGRMNTEAFF. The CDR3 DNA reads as TGTGTCAGAAGCTTAAGCAGGGGCAGGATGAACACTGAAGCTTTCTTT.

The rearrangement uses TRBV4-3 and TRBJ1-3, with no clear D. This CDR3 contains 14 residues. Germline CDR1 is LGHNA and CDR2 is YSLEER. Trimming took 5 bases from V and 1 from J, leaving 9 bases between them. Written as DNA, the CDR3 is TGCGCCAGCAGCAATACTCAATCTGGAAACACCATATATTTT. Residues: CASSNTQSGNTIYF.

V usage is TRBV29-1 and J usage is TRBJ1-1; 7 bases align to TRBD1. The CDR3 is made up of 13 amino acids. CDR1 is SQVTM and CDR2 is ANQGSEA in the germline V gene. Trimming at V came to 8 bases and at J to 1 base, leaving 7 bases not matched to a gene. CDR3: CSSRDSKNTEAFF. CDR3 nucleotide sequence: TGCAGCTCCCGGGACAGCAAGAACACTGAAGCTTTCTTT. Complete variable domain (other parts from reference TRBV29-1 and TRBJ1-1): SAVISQKPSRDICQRGTSLTIQCQVDSQVTMMFWYRQQPGQSLTLIATANQGSEATYESGFVIDKFPISRPNLTFSTLTVSNMSPEDSSIYLCSSRDSKNTEAFFGQGTRLTVV.

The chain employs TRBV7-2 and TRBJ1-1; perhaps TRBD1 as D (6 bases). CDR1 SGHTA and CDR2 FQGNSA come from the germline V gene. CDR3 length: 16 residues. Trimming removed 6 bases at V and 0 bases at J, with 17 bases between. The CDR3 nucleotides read TGTGCCAGCAGTTCAACAGGGACGTTGATGAACACTGAAGCTTTCTTT. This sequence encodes CASSSTGTLMNTEAFF.

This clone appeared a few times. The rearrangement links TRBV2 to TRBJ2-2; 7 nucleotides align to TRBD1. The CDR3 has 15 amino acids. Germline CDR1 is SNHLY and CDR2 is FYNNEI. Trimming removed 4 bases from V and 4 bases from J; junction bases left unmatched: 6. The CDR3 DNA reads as TGTGCCAGCAGTGTACAGGGGTCGGGCACCGGGGAGCTGTTTTTT. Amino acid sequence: CASSVQGSGTGELFF.